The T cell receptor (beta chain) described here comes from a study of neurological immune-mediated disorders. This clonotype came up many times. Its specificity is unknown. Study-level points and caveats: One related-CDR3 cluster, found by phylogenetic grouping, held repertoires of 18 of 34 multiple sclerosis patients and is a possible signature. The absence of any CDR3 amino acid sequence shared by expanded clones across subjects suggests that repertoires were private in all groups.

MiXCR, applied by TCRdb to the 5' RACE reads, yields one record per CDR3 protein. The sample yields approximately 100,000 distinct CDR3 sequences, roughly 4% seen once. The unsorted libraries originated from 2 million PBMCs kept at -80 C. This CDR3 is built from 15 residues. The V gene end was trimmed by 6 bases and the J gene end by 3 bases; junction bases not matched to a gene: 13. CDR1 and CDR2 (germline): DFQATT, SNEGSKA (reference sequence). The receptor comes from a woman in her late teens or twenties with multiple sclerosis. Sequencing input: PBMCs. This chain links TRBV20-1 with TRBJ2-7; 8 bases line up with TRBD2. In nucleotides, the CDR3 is TGCAGTGCCGAGCCTTTAAGCGGGGGTGTCTACGAGCAGTACTTC. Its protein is CSAEPLSGGVYEQYF.